Listed below are T cell receptor beta chains from one sample, sequenced in a study of blood T cell repertoires in COVID-19. Only in-frame clones appear in the TCRdb table, and some are missing; sequencing was by immunoSEQ multiplex PCR. Of roughly 100,000 clones listed, approximately 91% are singletons. Sequencing was performed on peripheral blood. All receptors derive from a human donor with active COVID-19. The donor label of this sample is uncertain. CDR3s include the opening cysteine and the closing phenylalanine or tryptophan. The order of the fields is J gene, clone size, V gene, D gene, CDR3 length, CDR3 protein, CDR3 DNA. The D gene is left open where the match is weak. Only part of the rows carry a size: once, few, many, or a class if the clone is expanded.

TRBJ2-4,-,TRBV6-1,TRBD2,18,CASSERRLAGIAKNIQYF,TGTGCCAGCAGTGAAAGGAGACTAGCGGGTATAGCCAAAAACATTCAGTACTTC
TRBJ2-1,-,TRBV11-1,TRBD2,15,CASSRGGGGAFEQFF,TGTGCCAGCAGCCGAGGGGGCGGGGGGGCTTTCGAGCAGTTCTTC
TRBJ1-3,-,TRBV4-2,-,15,CASSQDGGTGNTIYF,TGTGCCAGCAGCCAAGACGGGGGTACTGGAAACACCATATATTTT
TRBJ1-2,-,TRBV2,TRBD1,15,CASSERSRGIYGYTF,TGTGCCAGCAGTGAAAGGAGCAGGGGGATCTATGGCTACACCTTC
TRBJ2-7,-,TRBV7-8,TRBD2,17,CASSFYIGSGGHYEQYF,TGTGCCAGCAGCTTCTATATAGGGAGCGGGGGCCACTACGAGCAGTACTTC
TRBJ2-2,-,TRBV5-8,-,16,CASSRTLDRNTGELFF,TGTGCCAGCAGCCGAACCCTGGACAGGAACACCGGGGAGCTGTTTTTT
TRBJ2-1,-,TRBV7-9,-,11,CASSFSDEQFF,TGTGCCAGCAGCTTCAGCGATGAGCAGTTCTTC
TRBJ2-2,-,TRBV2,TRBD1,14,CAWTGALNTGELFF,TGTGCCTGGACAGGGGCACTGAACACCGGGGAGCTGTTTTTT
TRBJ1-3,-,TRBV7-2,-,14,CASSLSRGGNTIYF,TGTGCCAGCAGCTTATCCAGGGGTGGAAACACCATATATTTT
TRBJ1-1,-,TRBV25-1,TRBD1,15,CASRAGTDLNTEAFF,TGTGCCAGCAGAGCCGGGACAGACTTGAACACTGAAGCTTTCTTT
TRBJ1-1,-,TRBV2,-,15,CASSAVGGGPTEAFF,TGTGCCAGCAGTGCAGTCGGGGGAGGGCCCACTGAAGCTTTCTTT
TRBJ2-3,-,TRBV11-3,TRBD1,16,CASSHSTGGIADTQYF,TGTGCCAGCAGCCACTCGACAGGGGGCATCGCAGATACGCAGTATTTT
TRBJ2-3,-,TRBV24-1,TRBD1,15,CATSTRDRGSHTQYF,TGTGCCACCAGTACCCGGGACAGGGGGTCGCATACGCAGTATTTT
TRBJ1-6,-,TRBV5-4,TRBD1,15,CASSSEGTGGSPLHF,TGTGCCAGCAGCTCGGAAGGGACAGGGGGCTCACCCCTCCACTTT
TRBJ2-5,-,TRBV19,TRBD2,16,CASSMMVAGGQETQYF,TGTGCCAGTAGTATGATGGTAGCGGGGGGACAAGAGACCCAGTACTTC
TRBJ1-1,-,TRBV28,-,14,CASSLILSDTEAFF,TGTGCCAGCAGTTTGATCTTATCGGACACTGAAGCTTTCTTT
TRBJ2-3,-,TRBV7-9,TRBD2,16,CASSRAGLAASDTQYF,TGTGCCAGCAGCCGAGCGGGACTAGCTGCTTCAGATACGCAGTATTTT
TRBJ2-3,-,TRBV7-9,TRBD2,16,CASSSTSGGPQDTQYF,TGTGCCAGCAGCAGTACTAGCGGGGGGCCCCAGGATACGCAGTATTTT
TRBJ1-5,-,TRBV5-8,-,15,CASSSDGGGNQPQHF,TGTGCCAGCAGCTCGGACGGGGGTGGCAATCAGCCCCAGCATTTT
TRBJ2-1,-,TRBV7-2,TRBD2,17,CASSSPLAGGRNNEQFF,TGTGCCAGCAGCTCCCCTCTAGCGGGGGGGCGTAACAATGAGCAGTTCTTC
TRBJ2-5,-,TRBV3-1/TRBV3-2,TRBD2,14,CASSVLADQETQYF,TGTGCCAGCAGTGTTCTAGCGGACCAAGAGACCCAGTACTTC
TRBJ1-2,once,TRBV9,TRBD1,16,CASSSQEGQGYYGYTF,TGTGCCAGCAGCTCCCAGGAGGGACAGGGGTACTATGGCTACACCTTC